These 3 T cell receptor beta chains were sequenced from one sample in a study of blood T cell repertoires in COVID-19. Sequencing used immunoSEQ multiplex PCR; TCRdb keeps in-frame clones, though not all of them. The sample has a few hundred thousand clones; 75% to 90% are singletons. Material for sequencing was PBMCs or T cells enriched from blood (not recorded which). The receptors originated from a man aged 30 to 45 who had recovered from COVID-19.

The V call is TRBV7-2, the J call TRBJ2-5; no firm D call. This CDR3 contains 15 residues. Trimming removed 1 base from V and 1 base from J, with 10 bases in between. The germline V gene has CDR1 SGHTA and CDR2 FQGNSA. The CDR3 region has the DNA TGTGCCAGCAGCTTAGGGGTAGCTAGCCAAGAGACCCAGTACTTC. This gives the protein CASSLGVASQETQYF. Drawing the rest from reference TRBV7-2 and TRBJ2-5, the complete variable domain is GAGVSQSPSNKVTEKGKDVELRCDPISGHTALYWYRQSLGQGLEFLIYFQGNSAPDKSGLPSDRFSAERTGGSVSTLTIQRTQQEDSAVYLCASSLGVASQETQYFGPGTRLLVL.

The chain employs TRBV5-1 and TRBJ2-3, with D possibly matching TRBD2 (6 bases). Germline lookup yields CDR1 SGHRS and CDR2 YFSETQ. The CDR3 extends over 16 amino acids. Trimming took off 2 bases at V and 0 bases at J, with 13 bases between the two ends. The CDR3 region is CASSLGTDHSTDTQYF. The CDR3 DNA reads TGCGCCAGCAGCTTAGGGACTGATCATAGCACAGATACGCAGTATTTT.

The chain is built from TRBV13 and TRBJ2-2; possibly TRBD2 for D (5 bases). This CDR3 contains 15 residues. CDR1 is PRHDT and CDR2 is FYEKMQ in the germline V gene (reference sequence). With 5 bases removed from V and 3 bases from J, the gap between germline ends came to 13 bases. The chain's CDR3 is CASSSSMRDTGELFF. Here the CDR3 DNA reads TGTGCCAGCAGCAGTTCCATGCGGGACACCGGGGAGCTGTTTTTT.